This T cell receptor beta chain was recovered during a study of post-analysis software for immune sequencing data. Study-wide results and caveats: Normalized Chao1 diversity in multiple sclerosis patients fell significantly below that of controls. Five or six TRBV segments were more frequent in patients than controls; TRBV5-6, TRBV5-1 and TRBV20-1 belonged to this group.

Incorporated into the TCR beta cDNA libraries were unique molecular identifiers, which served to reduce PCR and sequencing biases. TCRdb re-called the PCR reads with MiXCR, one entry per CDR3 protein. The sample has 800,000 to 950,000 distinct CDR3 sequences, roughly 58% seen once. In regard to this clonotype: Its antigen is undetermined.

The ends were cut back, 7 bases at V and 3 bases at J, with 10 bases in the middle. The CDR3 spans 13 residues. Germline CDR1 and CDR2: SQVTM and ANQGSEA. V usage is TRBV29-1 and J usage is TRBJ2-6; tentative D call: TRBD1 (5 bases). The specimen was blood. The source is a girl under 18 with multiple sclerosis. CDR3 coding DNA: TGCAGCGCCAGGGTCGATGGGGCCAACGTCCTGACTTTC. It codes for CSARVDGANVLTF.